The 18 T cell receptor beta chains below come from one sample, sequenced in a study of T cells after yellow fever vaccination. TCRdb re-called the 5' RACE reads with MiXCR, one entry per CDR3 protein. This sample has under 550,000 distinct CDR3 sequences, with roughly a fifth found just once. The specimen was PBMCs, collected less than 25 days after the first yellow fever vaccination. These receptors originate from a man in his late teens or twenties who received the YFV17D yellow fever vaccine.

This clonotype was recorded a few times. The CDR3 nucleotides read TGCGCCAGCAGCCGGGAGTTGCGCCGTAATTCACCCCTCCACTTT. It yields the protein CASSRELRRNSPLHF. The V call is TRBV4-3, the J call TRBJ1-6, with unresolved D. Looked up from germline, CDR1 is LGHNA and CDR2 is YSLEER. V dropped 4 bases and J dropped 6 bases, with 13 bases sitting between them. CDR3 length: 15 residues.

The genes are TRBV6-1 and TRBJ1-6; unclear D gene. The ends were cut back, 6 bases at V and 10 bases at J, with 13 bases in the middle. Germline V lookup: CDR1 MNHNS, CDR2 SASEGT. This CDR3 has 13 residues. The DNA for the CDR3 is TGTGCCAGCAGGCTTATACCTGGATCACCCCTCCACTTT. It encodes CASRLIPGSPLHF.

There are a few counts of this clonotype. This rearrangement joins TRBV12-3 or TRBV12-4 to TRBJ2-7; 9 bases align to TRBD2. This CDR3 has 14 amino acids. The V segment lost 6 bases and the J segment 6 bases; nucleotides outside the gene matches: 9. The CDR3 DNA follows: TGTGCCAGCAGACCGGTTAGCGGGGGAGTCGAGCAGTACTTC. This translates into CASRPVSGGVEQYF.

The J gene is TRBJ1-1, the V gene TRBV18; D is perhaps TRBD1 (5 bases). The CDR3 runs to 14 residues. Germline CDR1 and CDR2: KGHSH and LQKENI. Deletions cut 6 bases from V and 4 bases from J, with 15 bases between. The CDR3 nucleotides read TGTGCCAGCTCGCCAGATCAGGGATTCACTGAAGCTTTCTTT. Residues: CASSPDQGFTEAFF.

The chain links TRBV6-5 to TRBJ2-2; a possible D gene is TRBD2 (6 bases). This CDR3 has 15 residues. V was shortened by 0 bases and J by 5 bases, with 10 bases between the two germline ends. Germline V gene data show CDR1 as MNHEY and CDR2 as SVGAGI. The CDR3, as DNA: TGTGCCAGCAGTTACTCGATAGCGGCGACCGGGGAGCTGTTTTTT. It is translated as CASSYSIAATGELFF.

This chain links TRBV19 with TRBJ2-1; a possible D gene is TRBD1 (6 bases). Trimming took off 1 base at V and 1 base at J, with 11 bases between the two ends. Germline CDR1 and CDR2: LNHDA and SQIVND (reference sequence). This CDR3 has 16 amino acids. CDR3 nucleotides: TGTGCCAGTAGTATAGCGTACAGGGTTTCCTACAATGAGCAGTTCTTC. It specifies CASSIAYRVSYNEQFF.

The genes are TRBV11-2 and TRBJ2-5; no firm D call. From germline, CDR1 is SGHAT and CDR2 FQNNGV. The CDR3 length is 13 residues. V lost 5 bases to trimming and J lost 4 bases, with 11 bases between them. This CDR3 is CASSPRILETQYF. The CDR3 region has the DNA TGTGCCAGCAGCCCCAGGATTCTAGAGACCCAGTACTTC. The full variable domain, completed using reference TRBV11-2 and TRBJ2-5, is EAGVAQSPRYKIIEKRQSVAFWCNPISGHATLYWYQQILGQGPKLLIQFQNNGVVDDSQLPKDRFSAERLKGVDSTLKIQPAKLEDSAVYLCASSPRILETQYFGPGTRLLVL.

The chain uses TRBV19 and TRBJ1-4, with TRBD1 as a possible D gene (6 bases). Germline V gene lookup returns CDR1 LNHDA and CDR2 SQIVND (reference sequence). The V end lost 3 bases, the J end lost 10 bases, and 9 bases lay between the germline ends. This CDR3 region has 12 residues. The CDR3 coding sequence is TGTGCCAGTAGTATCCAGGGGAGAAAACTGTTTTTT. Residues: CASSIQGRKLFF.

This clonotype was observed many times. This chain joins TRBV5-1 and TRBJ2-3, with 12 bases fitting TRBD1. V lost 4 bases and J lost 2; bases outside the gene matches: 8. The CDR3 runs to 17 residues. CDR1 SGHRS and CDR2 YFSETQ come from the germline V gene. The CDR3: CASSPPGQGAITDTQYF. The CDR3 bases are TGCGCCAGCAGCCCACCGGGACAGGGGGCGATCACAGATACGCAGTATTTT.

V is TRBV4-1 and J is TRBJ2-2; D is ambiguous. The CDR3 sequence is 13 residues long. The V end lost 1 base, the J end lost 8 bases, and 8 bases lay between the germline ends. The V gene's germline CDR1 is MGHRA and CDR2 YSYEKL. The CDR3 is CASSQGGGGELFF. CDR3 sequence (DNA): TGCGCCAGCAGCCAAGGAGGTGGTGGGGAGCTGTTTTTT.

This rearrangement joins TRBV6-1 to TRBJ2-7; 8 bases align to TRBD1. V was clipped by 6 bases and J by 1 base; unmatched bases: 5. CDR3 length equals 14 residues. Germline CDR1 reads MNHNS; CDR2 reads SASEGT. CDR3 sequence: CASRLGQVSYEQYF. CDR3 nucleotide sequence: TGTGCCAGCAGACTGGGACAGGTTTCCTACGAGCAGTACTTC.

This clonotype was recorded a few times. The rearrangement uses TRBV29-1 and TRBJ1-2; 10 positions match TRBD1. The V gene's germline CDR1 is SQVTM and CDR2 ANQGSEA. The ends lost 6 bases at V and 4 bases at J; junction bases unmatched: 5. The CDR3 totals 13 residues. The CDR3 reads CSVTGGEGYGYTF. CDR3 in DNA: TGCAGCGTGACAGGGGGCGAGGGCTATGGCTACACCTTC.

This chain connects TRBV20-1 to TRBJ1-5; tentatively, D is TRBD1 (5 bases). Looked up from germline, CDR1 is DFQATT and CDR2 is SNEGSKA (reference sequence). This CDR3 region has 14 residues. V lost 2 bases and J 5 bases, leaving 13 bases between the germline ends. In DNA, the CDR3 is TGCAGTGCTAGATCGGGCAGGGTGCATCAGCCCCAGCATTTT. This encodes CSARSGRVHQPQHF.

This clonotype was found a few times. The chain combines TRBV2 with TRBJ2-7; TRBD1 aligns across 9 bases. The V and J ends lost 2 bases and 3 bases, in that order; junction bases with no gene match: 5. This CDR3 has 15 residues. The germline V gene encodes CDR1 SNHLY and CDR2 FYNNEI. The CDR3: CASSERTGVYYEQYF. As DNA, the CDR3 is TGTGCCAGCAGTGAACGGACAGGGGTTTACTACGAGCAGTACTTC.

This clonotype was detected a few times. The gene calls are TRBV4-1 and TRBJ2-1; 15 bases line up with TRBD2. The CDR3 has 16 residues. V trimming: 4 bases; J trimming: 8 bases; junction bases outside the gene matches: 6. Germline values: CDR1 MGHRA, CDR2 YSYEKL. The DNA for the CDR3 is TGCGCCAGCAGCCGGACTAGCGGGGGGGCTATAGATGAGCAGTTCTTC. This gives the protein CASSRTSGGAIDEQFF.

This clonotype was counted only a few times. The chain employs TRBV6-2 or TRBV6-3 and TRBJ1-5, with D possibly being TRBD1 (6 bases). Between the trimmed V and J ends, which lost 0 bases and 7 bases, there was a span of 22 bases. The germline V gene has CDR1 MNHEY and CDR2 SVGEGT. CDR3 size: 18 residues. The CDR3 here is CASSYSSSGGAVGQPQHF. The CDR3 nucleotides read TGTGCCAGCAGTTACTCATCCTCTGGGGGGGCCGTTGGACAGCCCCAGCATTTT.

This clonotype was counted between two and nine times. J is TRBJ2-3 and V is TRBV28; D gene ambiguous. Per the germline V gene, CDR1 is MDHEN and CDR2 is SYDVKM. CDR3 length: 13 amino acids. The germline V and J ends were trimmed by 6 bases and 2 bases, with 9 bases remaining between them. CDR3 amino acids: CASRDLFTDTQYF. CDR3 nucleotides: TGTGCCAGCAGGGATTTATTCACAGATACGCAGTATTTT.

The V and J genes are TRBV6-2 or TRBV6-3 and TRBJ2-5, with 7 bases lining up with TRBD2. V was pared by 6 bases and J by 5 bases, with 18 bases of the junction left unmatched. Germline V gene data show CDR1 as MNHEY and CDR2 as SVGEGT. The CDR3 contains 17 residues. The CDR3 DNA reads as TGTGCCAGCAGCTGGGGGGGACTCCGCCCAAATTTGGAGACCCAGTACTTC. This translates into CASSWGGLRPNLETQYF.